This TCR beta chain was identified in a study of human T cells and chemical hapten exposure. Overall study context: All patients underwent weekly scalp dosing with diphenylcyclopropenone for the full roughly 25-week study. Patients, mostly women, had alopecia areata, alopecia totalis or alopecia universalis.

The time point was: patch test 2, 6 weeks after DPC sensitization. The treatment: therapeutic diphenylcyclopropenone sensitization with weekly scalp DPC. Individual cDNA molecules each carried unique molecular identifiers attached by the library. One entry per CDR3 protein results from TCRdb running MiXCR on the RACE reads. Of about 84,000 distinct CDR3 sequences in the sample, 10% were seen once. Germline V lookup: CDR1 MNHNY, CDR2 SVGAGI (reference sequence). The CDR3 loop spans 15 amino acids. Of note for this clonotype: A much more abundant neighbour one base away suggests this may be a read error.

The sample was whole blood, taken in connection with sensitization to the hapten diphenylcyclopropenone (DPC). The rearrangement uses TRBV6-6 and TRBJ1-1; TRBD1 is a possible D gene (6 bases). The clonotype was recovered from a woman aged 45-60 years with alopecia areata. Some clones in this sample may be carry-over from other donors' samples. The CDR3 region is CVSSPGRGLHTEAFF. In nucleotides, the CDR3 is TGTGTCAGCAGTCCCGGCCGGGGGCTGCACACTGAAGCTTTCTTT.